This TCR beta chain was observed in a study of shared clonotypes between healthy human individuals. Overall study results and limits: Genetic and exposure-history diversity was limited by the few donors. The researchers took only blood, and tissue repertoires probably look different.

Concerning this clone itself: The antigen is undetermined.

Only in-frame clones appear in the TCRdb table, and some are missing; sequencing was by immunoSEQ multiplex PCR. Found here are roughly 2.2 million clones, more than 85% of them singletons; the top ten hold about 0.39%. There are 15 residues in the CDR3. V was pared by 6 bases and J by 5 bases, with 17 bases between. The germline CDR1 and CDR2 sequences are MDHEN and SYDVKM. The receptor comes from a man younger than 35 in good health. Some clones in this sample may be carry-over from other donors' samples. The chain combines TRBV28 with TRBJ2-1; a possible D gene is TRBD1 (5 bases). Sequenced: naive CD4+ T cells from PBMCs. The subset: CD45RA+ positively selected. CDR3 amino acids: CASSTRWGGNNEQFF. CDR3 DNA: TGTGCCAGCAGCACACGTTGGGGCGGTAACAATGAGCAGTTCTTC.